The subject of this entry is one TCR beta chain. Antigen unknown. This CDR3 has 15 residues. V was trimmed by 1 base and J by 7 bases, leaving 16 bases between them. Germline loops: CDR1 SGHAT, CDR2 FQNNGV. Naive CD8 populations comprised CD45RO-negative cells positively selected for CCR7, excluding terminally differentiated effector memory CD45RA+ cells. The table came from immunoSEQ multiplex PCR; TCRdb's copy has only in-frame clones and leaves some out. The repertoire holds nearly 2 million clones, with approximately 94% as singletons. The data derive from a study of shared clonotypes between healthy human individuals. Findings of the study overall: Naive subsets usually exceeded memory subsets in estimated richness.

Sequences were obtained from naive CD8+ T cells sorted from blood. The rearrangement uses TRBV11-2 and TRBJ1-1; TRBD1 might be the D (6 bases). The TCR originated in a man aged 18 to 35 in good health. This CDR3 reads CASSLVEGSQGEAFF. The CDR3 DNA is TGTGCCAGCAGCTTAGTGGAGGGGTCACAGGGTGAAGCTTTCTTT.